This is a list of T cell receptor beta chains from one sample in a study of breast tumors, draining lymph nodes, adjacent tissues. TCRdb reprocessed the multiplex PCR reads via MiXCR and lists one record per CDR3 protein. The sample has about 150,000 distinct CDR3 sequences, roughly 33% seen once. Sequencing was performed on axillary lymph node tissue. Receptors were obtained from a female donor with breast cancer. Some clones in this sample may be carry-over from other donors' samples. CDR3s include the opening cysteine and the closing phenylalanine or tryptophan. The order of the fields is CDR3 protein, CDR3 DNA, CDR3 length, V gene, clone size, J gene, D gene. A D gene is named only where the DNA matches it firmly. Some rows mark clone size as missing; the rest say once, few, many or name a class of expanded clone.

CDR3aa: CASSPSGLETQYF
CDR3nt: TGTGCCAGCAGCCCCTCGGGGCTAGAGACCCAGTACTTC
len: 13
v_gene: TRBV7-3
abundance: many
j_gene: TRBJ2-5
d_gene: -

CDR3aa: CASNAVGLGADTQYF
CDR3nt: TGTGCCAGCAATGCAGTGGGACTAGGTGCAGATACGCAGTATTTT
len: 15
v_gene: TRBV6-1
abundance: many
j_gene: TRBJ2-3
d_gene: TRBD2

CDR3aa: CASSAQDGGSYEQYF
CDR3nt: TGTGCCAGCAGCGCCCAAGATGGGGGGTCCTACGAGCAGTACTTC
len: 15
v_gene: TRBV9
abundance: many
j_gene: TRBJ2-7
d_gene: -

CDR3aa: CASSSQDRGFYGYTF
CDR3nt: TGTGCCAGCAGTTCGCAAGACAGGGGTTTCTATGGCTACACCTTC
len: 15
v_gene: TRBV28
abundance: many
j_gene: TRBJ1-2
d_gene: TRBD1

CDR3aa: CASSSVVGTESQYF
CDR3nt: TGTGCCAGCAGCTCCGTGGTGGGGACAGAGTCCCAGTACTTC
len: 14
v_gene: TRBV7-2
abundance: -
j_gene: TRBJ2-5
d_gene: TRBD1

CDR3aa: CASSQGGHNQPQHF
CDR3nt: TGCGCCAGCAGCCAAGGGGGGCACAATCAGCCCCAGCATTTT
len: 14
v_gene: TRBV5-1
abundance: many
j_gene: TRBJ1-5
d_gene: -

CDR3aa: CSARASRGAYNEQFF
CDR3nt: TGCAGTGCTAGAGCCTCGCGGGGGGCCTACAATGAGCAGTTCTTC
len: 15
v_gene: TRBV20-1
abundance: -
j_gene: TRBJ2-1
d_gene: TRBD2

CDR3aa: CASSITRQPKETQYF
CDR3nt: TGTGCCAGTAGTATTACGAGGCAGCCTAAAGAGACCCAGTACTTC
len: 15
v_gene: TRBV19
abundance: many
j_gene: TRBJ2-5
d_gene: -

CDR3aa: CASSLVQGGYGYTF
CDR3nt: TGTGCCAGCAGTTTGGTCCAGGGAGGTTATGGCTACACCTTC
len: 14
v_gene: TRBV28
abundance: many
j_gene: TRBJ1-2
d_gene: -

CDR3aa: CSGTSGGSTDTQYF
CDR3nt: TGCAGCGGGACTAGCGGGGGGAGCACAGATACGCAGTATTTT
len: 14
v_gene: TRBV29-1
abundance: -
j_gene: TRBJ2-3
d_gene: TRBD2

CDR3aa: CASRPGTGDNSPLHF
CDR3nt: TGTGCCAGCAGACCCGGGACAGGAGATAATTCACCCCTCCACTTT
len: 15
v_gene: TRBV6-1
abundance: -
j_gene: TRBJ1-6
d_gene: TRBD1

CDR3aa: CASSRAGTQYF
CDR3nt: TGTGCCAGCAGCCGGGCAGGTACGCAGTATTTT
len: 11
v_gene: TRBV5-6
abundance: -
j_gene: TRBJ2-3
d_gene: -

CDR3aa: CASSESGEKLFF
CDR3nt: TGCGCCAGCAGTGAGTCAGGGGAAAAACTGTTTTTT
len: 12
v_gene: TRBV10-2
abundance: many
j_gene: TRBJ1-4
d_gene: -

CDR3aa: CAHSRDRSGSPLHF
CDR3nt: TGTGCCCATTCCAGAGACAGGTCGGGTTCACCCCTCCACTTT
len: 14
v_gene: TRBV28
abundance: many
j_gene: TRBJ1-6
d_gene: -

CDR3aa: CAGRNSGGGFHEQFF
CDR3nt: TGTGCCGGCAGGAACAGCGGGGGGGGCTTTCATGAGCAGTTCTTC
len: 15
v_gene: TRBV28
abundance: once
j_gene: TRBJ2-1
d_gene: TRBD2

CDR3aa: CASSWETGLRDERYF
CDR3nt: TGTGCCAGCAGCTGGGAGACGGGCCTTCGGGACGAGCGGTACTTC
len: 15
v_gene: TRBV5-5
abundance: once
j_gene: TRBJ2-7
d_gene: -

CDR3aa: CASSLTGHTQYF
CDR3nt: TGCGCCAGCAGCTTAACCGGACATACGCAGTATTTT
len: 12
v_gene: TRBV7-9
abundance: -
j_gene: TRBJ2-3
d_gene: -

CDR3aa: CSARDTAAGNTIYF
CDR3nt: TGCAGTGCCCGGGACACGGCCGCTGGAAACACCATATATTTT
len: 14
v_gene: TRBV20-1
abundance: many
j_gene: TRBJ1-3
d_gene: -

CDR3aa: CSARGAEGYTF
CDR3nt: TGCAGTGCTCGCGGAGCGGAAGGCTACACCTTC
len: 11
v_gene: TRBV20-1
abundance: -
j_gene: TRBJ1-2
d_gene: -

CDR3aa: CASSYLGGVAGALSYEQYF
CDR3nt: TGTGCCAGCAGTTACCTAGGGGGGGTAGCGGGGGCCTTATCCTACGAGCAGTACTTC
len: 19
v_gene: TRBV6-6
abundance: many
j_gene: TRBJ2-7
d_gene: TRBD2

CDR3aa: CASRPRTQETQYF
CDR3nt: TGTGCCAGCAGACCTAGGACACAAGAGACCCAGTACTTC
len: 13
v_gene: TRBV11-2
abundance: many
j_gene: TRBJ2-5
d_gene: -

CDR3aa: CASSNRQGWTEAFF
CDR3nt: TGTGCCAGTAGTAACAGACAGGGTTGGACTGAAGCTTTCTTT
len: 14
v_gene: TRBV19
abundance: -
j_gene: TRBJ1-1
d_gene: TRBD1

CDR3aa: CASSPIGQGGDSYTF
CDR3nt: TGTGCCAGTAGTCCGATAGGACAGGGAGGTGATAGCTACACCTTC
len: 15
v_gene: TRBV19
abundance: many
j_gene: TRBJ1-2
d_gene: TRBD1

CDR3aa: CATSDGTVKTYEQYF
CDR3nt: TGTGCCACCAGTGATGGGACAGTAAAAACCTACGAGCAGTACTTC
len: 15
v_gene: TRBV24-1
abundance: many
j_gene: TRBJ2-7
d_gene: TRBD1

CDR3aa: CASSLSAYGYTF
CDR3nt: TGTGCCAGCAGCTTATCGGCCTATGGCTACACCTTC
len: 12
v_gene: TRBV7-2
abundance: many
j_gene: TRBJ1-2
d_gene: -

CDR3aa: CGSGGARETQYF
CDR3nt: TGTGGGAGCGGGGGGGCCAGGGAGACCCAGTACTTC
len: 12
v_gene: TRBV19
abundance: many
j_gene: TRBJ2-5
d_gene: TRBD2

CDR3aa: CASSPTWAPGPEAFF
CDR3nt: TGTGCCAGCAGCCCTACGTGGGCCCCGGGACCCGAAGCTTTCTTT
len: 15
v_gene: TRBV7-8
abundance: many
j_gene: TRBJ1-1
d_gene: -

CDR3aa: CASSLPFRQGGSYEQYF
CDR3nt: TGTGCCAGCAGCTTACCCTTCAGACAGGGAGGGTCCTACGAGCAGTACTTC
len: 17
v_gene: TRBV7-9
abundance: many
j_gene: TRBJ2-7
d_gene: -